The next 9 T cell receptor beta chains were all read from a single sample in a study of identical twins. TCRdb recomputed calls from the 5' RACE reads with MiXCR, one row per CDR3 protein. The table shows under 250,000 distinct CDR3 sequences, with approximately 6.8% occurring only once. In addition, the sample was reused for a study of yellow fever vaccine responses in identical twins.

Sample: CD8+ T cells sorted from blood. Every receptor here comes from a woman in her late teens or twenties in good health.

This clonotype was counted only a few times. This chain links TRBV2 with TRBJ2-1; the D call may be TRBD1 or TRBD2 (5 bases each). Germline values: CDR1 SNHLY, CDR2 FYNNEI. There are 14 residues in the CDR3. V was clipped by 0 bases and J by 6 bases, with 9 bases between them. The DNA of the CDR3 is TGTGCCAGCAGTGAAGCGGGACCCCTCAATGAGCAGTTCTTC. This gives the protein CASSEAGPLNEQFF. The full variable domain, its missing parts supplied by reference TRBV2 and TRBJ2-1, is EPEVTQTPSHQVTQMGQEVILRCVPISNHLYFYWYRQILGQKVEFLVSFYNNEISEKSEIFDDQFSVERPDGSNFTLKIRSTKLEDSAMYFCASSEAGPLNEQFFGPGTRLTVL.

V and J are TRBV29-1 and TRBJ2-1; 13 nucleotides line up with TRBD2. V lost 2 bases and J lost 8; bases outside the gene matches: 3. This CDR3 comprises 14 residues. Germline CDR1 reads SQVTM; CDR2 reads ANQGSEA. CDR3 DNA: TGCAGCGTTGAACTGACTAGCGGGAGGTATGAGCAGTTCTTC. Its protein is CSVELTSGRYEQFF.

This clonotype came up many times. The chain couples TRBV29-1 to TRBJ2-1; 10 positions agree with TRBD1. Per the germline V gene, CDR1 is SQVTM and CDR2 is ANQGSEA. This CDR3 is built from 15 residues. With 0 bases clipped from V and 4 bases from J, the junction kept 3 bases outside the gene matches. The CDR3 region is CSVEDPGQGYNEQFF. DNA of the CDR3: TGCAGCGTTGAAGATCCGGGACAGGGGTACAATGAGCAGTTCTTC.

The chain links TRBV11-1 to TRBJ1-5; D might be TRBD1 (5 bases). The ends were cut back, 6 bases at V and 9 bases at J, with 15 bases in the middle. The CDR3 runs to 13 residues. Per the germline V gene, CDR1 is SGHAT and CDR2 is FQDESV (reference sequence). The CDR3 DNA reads TGTGCCAGCAGTATGGACACCCCGGGGCCCCAGCATTTT. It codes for CASSMDTPGPQHF.

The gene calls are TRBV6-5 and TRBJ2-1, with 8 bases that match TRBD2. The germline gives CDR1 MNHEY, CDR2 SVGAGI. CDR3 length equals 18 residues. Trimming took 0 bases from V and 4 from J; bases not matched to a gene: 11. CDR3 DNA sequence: TGTGCCAGCAGTTACTCATTGATAGCGGGAATAGGTTACAATGAGCAGTTCTTC. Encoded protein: CASSYSLIAGIGYNEQFF.

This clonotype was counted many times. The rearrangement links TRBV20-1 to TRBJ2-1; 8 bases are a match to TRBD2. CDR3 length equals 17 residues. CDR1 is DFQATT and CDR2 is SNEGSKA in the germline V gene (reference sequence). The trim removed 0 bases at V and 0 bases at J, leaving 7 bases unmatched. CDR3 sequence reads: CSARDTISGSSYNEQFF. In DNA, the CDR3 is TGCAGTGCTAGAGATACCATCAGCGGGAGCTCCTACAATGAGCAGTTCTTC.

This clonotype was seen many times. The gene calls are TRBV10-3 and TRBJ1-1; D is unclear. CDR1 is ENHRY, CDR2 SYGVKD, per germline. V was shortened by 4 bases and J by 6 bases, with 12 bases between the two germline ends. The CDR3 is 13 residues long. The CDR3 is CAISGDTDAEAFF. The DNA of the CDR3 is TGTGCCATCAGTGGTGACACGGACGCTGAAGCTTTCTTT.

The CDR3 region has the DNA TGTGCCAGCAGCCAAGGTGAAGCAGGGGTACTCCTCACAGATACGCAGTATTTT. It yields the protein CASSQGEAGVLLTDTQYF. The chain joins TRBV4-2 to TRBJ2-3; a possible D gene is TRBD1 (6 bases). Trimming stripped 1 base from V and 2 bases from J, with 19 bases between. This CDR3 comprises 18 residues. Germline assignment: CDR1 LGHNA and CDR2 YNFKEQ.

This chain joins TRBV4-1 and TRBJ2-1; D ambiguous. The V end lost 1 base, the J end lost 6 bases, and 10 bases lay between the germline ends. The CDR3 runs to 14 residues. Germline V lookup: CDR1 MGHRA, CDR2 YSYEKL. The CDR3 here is CASSQGAGANEQFF. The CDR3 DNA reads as TGCGCCAGCAGCCAAGGGGCTGGAGCCAATGAGCAGTTCTTC.